This record looks at one T cell receptor (beta chain) sequence and its context. The entry originates in a study of somatic mutations in cytotoxic T cells in rheumatoid arthritis. TCRdb keeps only in-frame clones here, not all; method: immunoSEQ multiplex PCR. The sample has approximately 24,000 clones, less than 85% seen once. The ends were cut back, 3 bases at V and 0 bases at J, with 11 bases in the middle. Germline V lookup: CDR1 SNHLY, CDR2 FYNNEI. CDR3 length: 15 amino acids. The receptor was derived from a woman aged 18-29 years in good health. The sequencing input was CD8+ T cells sorted from blood. V gene TRBV2 combines with J gene TRBJ1-2; D not resolved. The CDR3 region is CASSEGRSPNYGYTF. The CDR3 region has the DNA TGTGCCAGCAGTGAGGGCAGGAGCCCTAACTATGGCTACACCTTC.